The rows below give T cell receptor beta chains drawn from one sample of a study of shared clonotypes between healthy human individuals. Using immunoSEQ multiplex PCR, the repertoire was profiled, and TCRdb retains in-frame clones only, with some absent. The sample contains roughly 500,000 clones, over 65% of which appear only once. The sequencing sample was made of PBMCs. These receptors were obtained from a woman aged 40-49 years in good health. Some clones in this sample may be carry-over from other donors' samples. Each CDR3 is given with its conserved first and last residue. D genes are given only for firm matches. Clone size is not always given. Where it is, it says once, few, many or a class for expanded clones.

DNA,CDR3,size,J,V,D
TGTGCCAGCAGCTTAGAGGCGGGGGCGTTCAGCACAGATACGCAGTATTTT,CASSLEAGAFSTDTQYF,NA,TRBJ2-3,TRBV7-9,NA
TGTGCCAGCAGTGAATTCTCGGCAGTCAGGAACACTGAAGCTTTCTTT,CASSEFSAVRNTEAFF,few,TRBJ1-1,TRBV25-1,NA
TGCGCCAGCAGCGCGACGACTAGCACAGATACGCAGTATTTT,CASSATTSTDTQYF,NA,TRBJ2-3,TRBV5-1,NA
TGTGCCAGCAGCGTAGGGCCGGGGTTTCCATATGGCTACACCTTC,CASSVGPGFPYGYTF,NA,TRBJ1-2,TRBV9,NA
TGTGCCAGTTCCTACCTGAGGACCGGGGAGCTGTTTTTT,CASSYLRTGELFF,few,TRBJ2-2,TRBV7-2,NA
TGTGCCAGCAGCGCTGGACGGTCCGACGAGCAGTACTTC,CASSAGRSDEQYF,few,TRBJ2-7,TRBV5-5,NA
TGTGCCAGCAGCGGAGTACGGGAGACAGATACGCAGTATTTT,CASSGVRETDTQYF,many,TRBJ2-3,TRBV7-9,NA
TGTGCCAGCAGCCCCAGACTAGCGGGGACTAGCACAGATACGCAGTATTTT,CASSPRLAGTSTDTQYF,NA,TRBJ2-3,TRBV5-4,TRBD2
TGTGCCAGCAGCCCGTGGGGACTCCGTCGTCTCGAGCAGTACTTC,CASSPWGLRRLEQYF,NA,TRBJ2-7,TRBV5-6,NA
TGTGCCAGCAGTTTATATATAGGGAGGACAGGGGACGGCTACACCTTC,CASSLYIGRTGDGYTF,NA,TRBJ1-2,TRBV28,TRBD1
TGTGCCTGGACCCAGGGTTCCTATAATTCACCCCTCCACTTT,CAWTQGSYNSPLHF,NA,TRBJ1-6,TRBV30,NA
TGCGCCAGCAGCCCCCAGTTCTCGGGTAAGCGAGACACCGGGGAGCTGTTTTTT,CASSPQFSGKRDTGELFF,many,TRBJ2-2,TRBV5-1,NA
TGTGCCAGCAGCTGGGGACTAGCGGCTTACAATGAGCAGTTCTTC,CASSWGLAAYNEQFF,few,TRBJ2-1,TRBV11-2,TRBD2
TGTGCCAGCAGCAAAGTGAGGGCTCGGGGCTACACCTTC,CASSKVRARGYTF,NA,TRBJ1-2,TRBV21-1,NA
TGTGCCAGCAGGGGGACGGTGAACACCGGGGAGCTGTTTTTT,CASRGTVNTGELFF,NA,TRBJ2-2,TRBV2,NA
TGTGCCAGTAGTGCCCGGACAGGGGTGAGCACTGAAGCTTTCTTT,CASSARTGVSTEAFF,NA,TRBJ1-1,TRBV19,TRBD1
TGTGCCAGCAGCCAAGATTTGGTCGGGAGGGACACCGGGGAGCTGTTTTTT,CASSQDLVGRDTGELFF,NA,TRBJ2-2,TRBV4-2,TRBD2
TGCGCCAGCAGCCAAAGTCAGGCAGATACGCAGTATTTT,CASSQSQADTQYF,NA,TRBJ2-3,TRBV4-3,NA
TGTGCCAGCAGTAGTCCAGGGGAGCAAGGCTACACCTTC,CASSSPGEQGYTF,once,TRBJ1-2,TRBV6-5,NA
TGTGCCTCCGCAGGGCGTTCCTCACCCCTCCACTTT,CASAGRSSPLHF,NA,TRBJ1-6,TRBV6-5,NA
TGCGCCAGCAGCCAAGATTGGTCCACCTCGGGCAATGAGCAGTTCTTC,CASSQDWSTSGNEQFF,NA,TRBJ2-1,TRBV4-1,NA
TGTGCCAGCACTCCAGCGCGGTTAGAAGGGCTTCATGAGCAGTTCTTC,CASTPARLEGLHEQFF,NA,TRBJ2-1,TRBV7-9,NA
TGTGCCAGCAGCCTACAGGGGGAGAGCACAGATACGCAGTATTTT,CASSLQGESTDTQYF,NA,TRBJ2-3,TRBV11-1,TRBD1
TGTGCCAGCAGGAAAGGGACTAGCGGGACCGGGGAGCTGTTTTTT,CASRKGTSGTGELFF,once,TRBJ2-2,TRBV6-5,TRBD2
TGTGCCAGCAGCGTCAGGGGAGGATCGCATACTGAAGCTTTCTTT,CASSVRGGSHTEAFF,NA,TRBJ1-1,TRBV9,NA
TGTGCCAGCAGCAGAGAGATACCCTACGAGCAGTACTTC,CASSREIPYEQYF,NA,TRBJ2-7,TRBV7-2,NA
TGCAGCGTTGAAGGAAGGGGGACTGAAGCTTTCTTT,CSVEGRGTEAFF,NA,TRBJ1-1,TRBV29-1,NA
TGTGCCAGCAGTTTATTAGACAGAAAGGGCACTGAAGCTTTCTTT,CASSLLDRKGTEAFF,NA,TRBJ1-1,TRBV27,NA
TGTGCCAGCAGCTTAACGGGACTAGCGGGACAATACGAGCAGTACTTC,CASSLTGLAGQYEQYF,once,TRBJ2-7,TRBV7-2,TRBD2
TGTGCCACCAGCAGAGAACTAGCGGGAACTGGCGTGGGTACCGGGGAGCTGTTTTTT,CATSRELAGTGVGTGELFF,NA,TRBJ2-2,TRBV15,TRBD2
TGCGCCAGCAGCCAAGAAGAAAGCGGGAGTATGGCAGATACGCAGTATTTT,CASSQEESGSMADTQYF,NA,TRBJ2-3,TRBV4-3,TRBD2
TGTGCCAGCAGGGACAGATTACTCTATGGCTACACCTTC,CASRDRLLYGYTF,NA,TRBJ1-2,TRBV6-1,NA
TGTGCCAGTAAACCTAGACAGCTGAATCCCTCTAGCAATCAGCCCCAGCATTTT,CASKPRQLNPSSNQPQHF,NA,TRBJ1-5,TRBV19,NA
TGCGCCAGCAGCTTGTTGGGTGGGGGTCAAGAGACCCAGTACTTC,CASSLLGGGQETQYF,NA,TRBJ2-5,TRBV5-1,NA
TGTGCCACCGTCAGCGGGAATACCAATGAGCAGTTCTTC,CATVSGNTNEQFF,NA,TRBJ2-1,TRBV28,TRBD2
TGCGCCAGCAGCGGACAGGCACATCAGCCCCAGCATTTT,CASSGQAHQPQHF,few,TRBJ1-5,TRBV10-2,TRBD1
TGTGCCAGCAGGGAGGACAGGGGGCGCATCGAGCAGTACTTC,CASREDRGRIEQYF,NA,TRBJ2-7,TRBV28,TRBD1
TGTGCCAGCAGCTTACTAGCGGACAGGGGGAATGAAAAACTGTTTTTT,CASSLLADRGNEKLFF,NA,TRBJ1-4,TRBV7-6,TRBD1
TGCGCCAGCAGCTTTGACAGTGGTTCCTACGAGCAGTACTTC,CASSFDSGSYEQYF,few,TRBJ2-7,TRBV5-1,NA
TGTGCCAGCAGTCGGGACTCCCGCTCCTACGAGCAGTACTTC,CASSRDSRSYEQYF,NA,TRBJ2-7,TRBV5-4,NA
TGTGCCAGCAGCAAACACCCAGGGGAAAATGAGCAGTTCTTC,CASSKHPGENEQFF,once,TRBJ2-1,TRBV21-1,NA
TGTGCCAGCAGCTTAGGGCGGGACGGTAGCTCCTACGAGCAGTACTTC,CASSLGRDGSSYEQYF,many,TRBJ2-7,TRBV7-2,NA
TGTGCCAGCACCCAGGACAGGGGGCGCCACGAGCAGTACTTC,CASTQDRGRHEQYF,NA,TRBJ2-7,TRBV6-6,TRBD1
TGTGCCAGCAGCGCAGAGGGCTACGAGCAGTACTTC,CASSAEGYEQYF,NA,TRBJ2-7,TRBV6-6,NA
TGTGCCAGCAGGGACCTAGCGAACTACAATGAGCAGTTCTTC,CASRDLANYNEQFF,NA,TRBJ2-1,TRBV6-1,NA
TGTGCCAGCAGCTTCCCCGAGAGAGAGCTAGGAAACACCATATATTTT,CASSFPERELGNTIYF,NA,TRBJ1-3,TRBV5-6,NA
TGTGCCAGCTCACCCTCCGGGACAGGGACGAACACTGAAGCTTTCTTT,CASSPSGTGTNTEAFF,NA,TRBJ1-1,TRBV18,TRBD1
TGTGCCAGCAGTTTATTCATCGGCAATGAGCAGTTCTTC,CASSLFIGNEQFF,NA,TRBJ2-1,TRBV28,NA
TGTGCCAGCAGCAACCCCGCCGGGAACTATGGCTACACCTTC,CASSNPAGNYGYTF,many,TRBJ1-2,TRBV7-2,NA
TGTGCCAGCAGCGCCCAGGTGGCAGTCTCTGGGGCCAACGTCCTGACTTTC,CASSAQVAVSGANVLTF,NA,TRBJ2-6,TRBV7-9,NA
TGCGCCAGCAGTGAGTCCGGGGGAGCGAGCGGTAATGAGCAGTTCTTC,CASSESGGASGNEQFF,few,TRBJ2-1,TRBV10-2,NA
TGTGCCAGCAGCATACCCCCGGGACTAGCGGGGAATGAGCAGTTCTTC,CASSIPPGLAGNEQFF,NA,TRBJ2-1,TRBV28,TRBD2